The 19 T cell receptor beta chains reported below all come from one sample, sequenced in a study of cytomegalovirus exposure and HLA in healthy donors. The PCR ran on 60 Vbeta and 13 Jbeta primers. The table came from immunoSEQ multiplex PCR; TCRdb's copy has only in-frame clones and leaves some out. The sample shows some 180,000 clones, approximately 9.5% of them seen only once. The sample was PBMCs. These receptors came from a woman between 25 and 40 years old in good health and CMV-seropositive.

The chain combines TRBV27 with TRBJ1-5; TRBD1 aligns across 7 bases. V was pared by 4 bases and J by 1 base, with 4 bases of the junction left unmatched. CDR1 is MNHEY, CDR2 SMNVEV, per germline (reference sequence). CDR3 length: 15 residues. CDR3 DNA: TGTGCCAGCAGTTCATACAGGGGAAGCAATCAGCCCCAGCATTTT. Its translation: CASSSYRGSNQPQHF.

V usage is TRBV5-4 and J usage is TRBJ2-7; 9 nucleotides agree with TRBD2. Germline-derived CDR1 and CDR2 are SGHNT and YYREEE (reference sequence). Unmatched junction bases numbered 15, after V lost 4 bases and J lost 7 bases. This CDR3 region has 16 residues. The CDR3 loop is CASSRLLTSGLEEQYF. The DNA for the CDR3 is TGTGCCAGCAGCCGGCTCCTGACTAGCGGACTTGAGGAGCAGTACTTC. Combining the CDR3 with reference TRBV5-4 and TRBJ2-7 gives the whole variable domain ETGVTQSPTHLIKTRGQQVTLRCSSQSGHNTVSWYQQALGQGPQFIFQYYREEENGRGNFPPRFSGLQFPNYSSELNVNALELDDSALYLCASSRLLTSGLEEQYFGPGTRLTVT.

The chain has TRBV6-5 and TRBJ1-2; no firm D call. Trimming shortened V by 4 bases and J by 5 bases, and 14 bases separated the two germline ends. Per the germline V gene, CDR1 is MNHEY and CDR2 is SVGAGI. CDR3 length: 14 residues. The DNA of the CDR3 is TGTGCCAGCAGTTCCGGGATCATGGGGTATGGCTACACCTTC. Its protein product is CASSSGIMGYGYTF.

The V gene is TRBV5-4, the J gene TRBJ1-3, with TRBD1 matching over 7 bases. The CDR3 runs 19 residues. The junction had 13 bases not matched to a gene; V was cut back by 1 base and J by 0 bases. CDR1 and CDR2 from the germline V gene are SGHNT and YYREEE (reference sequence). CDR3 bases: TGTGCCAGCAGCTTGTGGGGCCGGGCTACAGGGGACTCTGGAAACACCATATATTTT. It codes for CASSLWGRATGDSGNTIYF.

V is TRBV27 and J is TRBJ2-5, with 7 bases lining up with TRBD1. TRBJ2-7 matches the DNA end more closely, so the J call is doubtful. The CDR3 has 15 amino acids. CDR1 MNHEY and CDR2 SMNVEV come from the germline V gene (reference sequence). CDR3 loop: CASSFLTGASNEQYF. DNA of the CDR3: TGTGCCAGCAGTTTCCTTACAGGGGCGAGCAACGAGCAGTACTTC.

The chain is built from TRBV28 and TRBJ1-5; TRBD1 matches 9 bases. In germline, CDR1 is MDHEN, CDR2 SYDVKM. V lost 4 bases, J lost 7 bases, and 11 bases stayed unmatched. The length of the CDR3 is 16 residues. In nucleotides, the CDR3 is TGTGCCAGCAGTTCCCTTACAGGGGGCGTCGACCAGCCCCAGCATTTT. It encodes CASSSLTGGVDQPQHF.

CDR3 in DNA: TGTGCCAGTAGTATAGACGGGAGGAGCTCCTACGAGCAGTACTTC. Its protein product is CASSIDGRSSYEQYF. The rearrangement joins TRBV19 to TRBJ2-7; TRBD2 aligns across 7 bases. Germline V gene sequence: CDR1 LNHDA, CDR2 SQIVND (reference sequence). This CDR3 region has 15 residues. Trimming took 0 bases from V and 0 from J; bases not matched to a gene: 2.

V gene TRBV4-1 combines with J gene TRBJ2-1; 12 bases line up with TRBD2. Looked up from germline, CDR1 is MGHRA and CDR2 is YSYEKL. The CDR3 extends over 20 amino acids. V lost 4 bases and J lost 1; bases outside the gene matches: 14. The CDR3 region has the DNA TGCGCCAGCAGCCTAGCTGGACTAGCGGGATACGGGCATTCCTACAATGAGCAGTTCTTC. This translates into CASSLAGLAGYGHSYNEQFF.

This rearrangement joins TRBV29-1 to TRBJ2-7, with TRBD2 matching 8 bases. The V gene end was trimmed by 6 bases and the J gene end by 1 base; junction bases not matched to a gene: 8. Germline loops: CDR1 SQVTM, CDR2 ANQGSEA. The CDR3 is 14 amino acids. The DNA of the CDR3 is TGCAGCGTCCGAAGCGGGGGACGGTCCTACGAGCAGTACTTC. Translated, it gives CSVRSGGRSYEQYF.

This clone was observed a few times. The chain combines TRBV29-1 with TRBJ2-3; TRBD2 agrees at 11 bases. The CDR3 totals 15 residues. V was clipped by 5 bases and J by 0 bases; unmatched bases: 4. Per germline, CDR1 SQVTM and CDR2 ANQGSEA. CDR3 sequence (DNA): TGCAGCGTTATACTAGCGGGGGTTAGCACAGATACGCAGTATTTT. This translates into CSVILAGVSTDTQYF.

This clone was recorded a few times. The rearrangement uses TRBV19 and TRBJ1-3; D is possibly TRBD1 (6 bases). This CDR3 spans 15 amino acids. The V end lost 6 bases, the J end lost 4 bases, and 16 bases lay between the germline ends. Germline loops: CDR1 LNHDA, CDR2 SQIVND (reference sequence). This CDR3 is CASRPDRSPGNTIYF. For the CDR3, the DNA is TGTGCCAGTAGGCCTGACAGGTCCCCCGGAAACACCATATATTTT.

The chain has TRBV4-1 and TRBJ1-5; 10 nucleotides line up with TRBD1. From germline, CDR1 is MGHRA and CDR2 YSYEKL. With V trimmed by 2 bases and J by 7 bases, 8 bases remained unmatched. The CDR3 consists of 16 residues. The CDR3 DNA reads as TGCGCCAGCAGCCAAATACCCGGGACAGGGGAACAGCCCCAGCATTTT. Translation: CASSQIPGTGEQPQHF.

V usage is TRBV7-9 and J usage is TRBJ2-1, with a possible D match to TRBD1 (6 bases). The ends were cut back, 9 bases at V and 8 bases at J, with 11 bases in the middle. This CDR3 is built from 11 residues. Germline CDR1 SEHNR, CDR2 FQNEAQ (reference sequence). CDR3 in amino acids: CASSGVYEQFF. CDR3 bases: TGTGCCAGTTCAGGGGTCTATGAGCAGTTCTTC.

This clone was recorded a few times. The chain uses TRBV10-3 and TRBJ1-1; unclear D gene. The germline V and J ends were trimmed by 0 bases and 3 bases, with 11 bases remaining between them. The CDR3 contains 15 residues. The V gene's germline CDR1 is ENHRY and CDR2 SYGVKD. The CDR3 nucleotides read TGTGCCATCAGTGAGTCCGAGGGTAGGTACACTGAAGCTTTCTTT. As protein: CAISESEGRYTEAFF.

This clone came up a few times. The gene calls are TRBV19 and TRBJ2-6, with D unresolved. V dropped 5 bases and J dropped 0 bases, with 11 bases sitting between them. This CDR3 contains 16 residues. Germline lookup yields CDR1 LNHDA and CDR2 SQIVND (reference sequence). The CDR3 reads CASSPRISSGANVLTF. CDR3 in DNA: TGTGCCAGTAGTCCGCGGATTAGCTCTGGGGCCAACGTCCTGACTTTC.

This clone was detected a few times. The gene calls are TRBV7-9 and TRBJ2-2; a weak D match, TRBD2 (6 bases). The CDR3 sequence is 16 residues long. V was pared by 6 bases and J by 8 bases, with 22 bases between. Germline-derived CDR1 and CDR2 are SEHNR and FQNEAQ (reference sequence). The CDR3 DNA sequence: TGTGCCAGCAGGAACCTAGGGCTAGCGTTGATAGGGGAGCTGTTTTTT. Amino acids: CASRNLGLALIGELFF.

This sequence joins TRBV12-5 and TRBJ2-5; no definite D call. This CDR3 is built from 13 residues. V dropped 5 bases and J dropped 2 bases, with 9 bases sitting between them. Germline V gene sequence: CDR1 LGHNT, CDR2 FRNRAP. The CDR3 loop is CASGHSGQETQYF. The CDR3 DNA reads as TGTGCTAGTGGTCACAGTGGGCAAGAGACCCAGTACTTC.

This chain uses TRBV7-3 with TRBJ2-1; 11 nucleotides agree with TRBD2. Germline V gene sequence: CDR1 SGHTA, CDR2 FQGTGA. The CDR3 has 17 amino acids. The V gene end was trimmed by 2 bases and the J gene end by 0 bases; junction bases not matched to a gene: 3. The CDR3 sequence: CASSLYGLAGSYNEQFF. The CDR3 bases are TGTGCCAGCAGCTTATATGGACTAGCGGGCTCCTACAATGAGCAGTTCTTC.

This clone has a count of ten or more. This sequence joins TRBV7-9 and TRBJ2-2; D possibly corresponds to TRBD2 (7 bases). Germline loops: CDR1 SEHNR, CDR2 FQNEAQ (reference sequence). The CDR3 consists of 15 residues. V was clipped by 6 bases and J by 2 bases, with 13 bases between them. CDR3 protein: CASRGRDINTGELFF. CDR3 DNA sequence: TGTGCCAGCAGGGGGAGGGACATCAACACCGGGGAGCTGTTTTTT.